The 28 T cell receptor beta chains in this list originate from one sample, sequenced in a study of vaccination effects on CD4 cells after COVID-19. Ahead of sequencing, the ViraFEST assay grew antigen-specific CD4+ T cells using viral peptide pools. The culture ran for around 10 days before CD4+ T cells were isolated. No antigen is known for these receptors. This table comes from immunoSEQ multiplex PCR, and its TCRdb copy is limited to in-frame clones, with some not included. The sample includes roughly 76,000 clones, roughly 72% seen only once; the top ten take approximately 1.9%. The sequences come from CD4+ T cells from PBMCs cultured with HCoV-229E spike peptides, collected before COVID-19 vaccination. The receptors were sampled from a human donor who received a COVID-19 vaccine.

This chain joins TRBV5-4 and TRBJ1-3; maybe TRBD1 (5 bases). CDR3 length equals 13 residues. V shed 4 bases and J shed 0 bases, with 5 bases lying between them. The germline CDR1 and CDR2 sequences are SGHNT and YYREEE (reference sequence). As DNA, the CDR3 is TGTGCCAGCAGCCAGGGCTCTGGAAACACCATATATTTT. It encodes CASSQGSGNTIYF.

The genes are TRBV7-9 and TRBJ1-1; 8 bases are a match to TRBD1. This CDR3 has 15 amino acids. Per germline, CDR1 SEHNR and CDR2 FQNEAQ (reference sequence). The J segment lost 8 bases and the V segment lost 5 bases, leaving 13 bases of the junction unmatched. This CDR3 is CASSRWTGSASEAFF. The CDR3 bases are TGTGCCAGCAGCCGATGGACAGGGAGTGCCTCAGAAGCTTTCTTT.

The chain uses TRBV21-1 and TRBJ1-6. TRBV21-1 is termed a pseudogene. The CDR3 has 22 residues. CDR3 region: CASSKVQGPTTVGDQANSPLHF. CDR3 DNA: TGTGCCAGCAGCAAAGTTCAGGGACCCACAACCGTAGGAGATCAGGCTAATTCACCCCTCCACTTT.

As DNA, the CDR3 is TGTGCCAGCACAAAACAGGGCTCTGGAAACACCATATATTTT. Its protein product is CASTKQGSGNTIYF. The chain couples TRBV3-1 (or the pseudogene TRBV3-2) to TRBJ1-3, with D tentatively TRBD1 (6 bases). CDR1 is LGHDT, CDR2 YNNKEL, per germline (reference sequence). V shed 7 bases and J shed 0 bases, with 10 bases lying between them. There are 14 residues in the CDR3.

The V gene is TRBV30, the J gene TRBJ1-3; 8 bases are a match to TRBD1. The CDR3 is 18 residues long. With V trimmed by 1 base and J by 0 bases, 11 bases remained unmatched. Germline CDR1 reads GTSNPN; CDR2 reads SVGIG (reference sequence). CDR3 protein: CAWSGPGQEISSGNTIYF. The CDR3 DNA reads TGTGCCTGGAGTGGACCGGGACAGGAGATTTCCTCTGGAAACACCATATATTTT.

The rearrangement uses TRBV6-5 and TRBJ2-2, with D possibly TRBD1 on 6 matching bases. CDR3 length: 14 residues. Germline CDR1 is MNHEY and CDR2 is SVGAGI. Trimming left V 4 bases short and J 3 bases short, with 9 bases between. CDR3 amino acids: CASSLQGYTGELFF. In nucleotides, the CDR3 is TGTGCCAGCAGTTTACAGGGATACACCGGGGAGCTGTTTTTT.

This chain joins TRBV28 and TRBJ2-3; 7 bases match TRBD2. Germline V gene lookup returns CDR1 MDHEN and CDR2 SYDVKM. The CDR3 is 15 amino acids. J was trimmed by 3 bases and V by 1 base; bases with no gene match: 4. The CDR3 reads CASSLFGEGTDTQYF. The CDR3 nucleotides are TGTGCCAGCAGTTTATTTGGGGAGGGAACAGATACGCAGTATTTT.

The chain joins TRBV6-2 or TRBV6-3 to TRBJ1-1; D gene ambiguous. The CDR3 contains 14 residues. The V end was cut by 3 bases, the J end by 8 bases, with 16 bases between. Germline V CDR1 and CDR2: MNHEY, SVGEGT. The CDR3 reads CASSYHSQGSEAFF. The CDR3 DNA sequence: TGTGCCAGCAGTTATCATTCGCAAGGCTCCGAAGCTTTCTTT.

The chain employs TRBV7-2 and TRBJ2-5; D unclear. Germline CDR1 is SGHTA and CDR2 is FQGNSA. The V end lost 3 bases, the J end lost 1 base, and 6 bases lay between the germline ends. This CDR3 is built from 13 residues. The chain's CDR3 is CASSFGVQETQYF. CDR3 in DNA: TGTGCCAGCAGCTTTGGGGTCCAAGAGACCCAGTACTTC.

This clone was seen just once. The rearrangement links TRBV6-5 to TRBJ1-2, with D possibly matching TRBD1 (5 bases). Germline CDR1 reads MNHEY; CDR2 reads SVGAGI. The V and J ends lost 0 bases and 6 bases respectively, with 11 bases between them. CDR3 length equals 14 residues. The chain's CDR3 is CASSYSQAGNGYTF. CDR3 in DNA: TGTGCCAGCAGTTACTCGCAGGCAGGGAATGGCTACACCTTC.

The chain links TRBV5-1 to TRBJ1-1, with D possibly TRBD1 on 5 matching bases. This CDR3 has 14 amino acids. Looked up from germline, CDR1 is SGHRS and CDR2 is YFSETQ. V was trimmed by 0 bases and J by 5 bases, leaving 11 bases between them. In DNA form, the CDR3 reads TGCGCCAGCAGCTTGGATCCACAGGTGACTGAAGCTTTCTTT. Protein product: CASSLDPQVTEAFF. Full variable domain (outside the CDR3, taken from reference TRBV5-1 and TRBJ1-1): KAGVTQTPRYLIKTRGQQVTLSCSPISGHRSVSWYQQTPGQGLQFLFEYFSETQRNKGNFPGRFSGRQFSNSRSEMNVSTLELGDSALYLCASSLDPQVTEAFFGQGTRLTVV.

This rearrangement joins TRBV18 to TRBJ2-2; no definite D call. This CDR3 is built from 12 residues. CDR1 and CDR2 (germline): KGHSH, LQKENI. V was pared by 5 bases and J by 6 bases, with 7 bases between. This CDR3 is CASSMEPGELFF. The CDR3 bases are TGTGCCAGCTCAATGGAGCCCGGGGAGCTGTTTTTT.

The CDR3 coding sequence is TGTGCCAGCACCCAATCCAATGAGCAGTTCTTC. Translated: CASTQSNEQFF. The rearrangement joins TRBV12-3 or TRBV12-4 to TRBJ2-1; D is undetermined. The CDR3 consists of 11 residues. Trimming removed 7 bases at V and 6 bases at J, with 7 bases between.

The chain joins TRBV28 to TRBJ1-5; D is undetermined. The CDR3 totals 12 residues. The germline V gene encodes CDR1 MDHEN and CDR2 SYDVKM. Trimming shortened V by 6 bases and J by 4 bases, and 7 bases separated the two germline ends. CDR3 loop: CASSPLNQPQHF. The CDR3 bases are TGTGCCAGCAGCCCCCTTAATCAGCCCCAGCATTTT.

The chain employs TRBV4-3 and TRBJ1-2; D is uncertain. Trimming shortened V by 4 bases and J by 3 bases, and 15 bases separated the two germline ends. The CDR3 consists of 15 residues. The germline V gene encodes CDR1 LGHNA and CDR2 YSLEER. The CDR3 DNA follows: TGCGCCAGCAGCCCTGAATTGGACGGCCACTATGGCTACACCTTC. Translation: CASSPELDGHYGYTF.

The chain is built from TRBV30 and TRBJ2-1; tentative D call: TRBD2 (6 bases). The CDR3 contains 15 residues. CDR1 and CDR2 (germline): GTSNPN, SVGIG (reference sequence). V dropped 4 bases and J dropped 3 bases, with 16 bases sitting between them. Here the CDR3 reads CAWTQPGLIYNEQFF. The CDR3 DNA follows: TGTGCCTGGACACAACCGGGACTTATCTACAATGAGCAGTTCTTC.

CDR3 coding DNA: TGTGCCAGCAGTTACGCCCTAAGCTACGAGCAGTACGTC. Amino acid sequence: CASSYALSYEQYV. The gene calls are TRBV6-6 and TRBJ2-7; no clear D gene. There are 13 residues in the CDR3. V was shortened by 2 bases and J by 3 bases, with 8 bases between the two germline ends. Germline V gene sequence: CDR1 MNHNY, CDR2 SVGAGI (reference sequence).

The chain combines TRBV29-1 with TRBJ1-3; TRBD1 matches 7 bases. Germline V gene data show CDR1 as SQVTM and CDR2 as ANQGSEA. CDR3 size: 14 residues. The V segment lost 7 bases and the J segment 4 bases; nucleotides outside the gene matches: 10. This CDR3 reads CSARTGTAGNTIYF. The DNA for the CDR3 is TGCAGCGCCCGTACCGGGACAGCCGGAAACACCATATATTTT.

This clone appeared a single time. This chain joins TRBV9 and TRBJ2-1; 7 nucleotides match TRBD1. V was clipped by 4 bases and J by 7 bases; unmatched bases: 5. CDR1 and CDR2 (germline): SGDLS, YYNGEE. The CDR3 covers 13 residues. CDR3 sequence (DNA): TGTGCCAGCAGCCCGACAGGGAAGAATGAGCAGTTCTTC. Translating it yields CASSPTGKNEQFF.

The chain employs TRBV9 and TRBJ2-5; 16 positions agree with TRBD2. The germline V gene encodes CDR1 SGDLS and CDR2 YYNGEE. The CDR3 is 19 residues long. With 0 bases clipped from V and 3 bases from J, the junction kept 8 bases outside the gene matches. The CDR3 DNA is TGTGCCAGCAGCGTAGGGGGACTAGCGGGGGGGCACTCAAAAGAGACCCAGTACTTC. Its protein is CASSVGGLAGGHSKETQYF.

This sequence joins TRBV27 and TRBJ2-3; 12 bases are shared with TRBD2. This CDR3 contains 16 residues. The J segment lost 4 bases and the V segment lost 4 bases, leaving 6 bases of the junction unmatched. The V gene's germline CDR1 is MNHEY and CDR2 SMNVEV (reference sequence). The CDR3 is CASSSRLAGDADTQYF. The CDR3 nucleotides are TGTGCCAGCAGTTCCAGACTAGCGGGGGATGCAGATACGCAGTATTTT.

This clone has only one observation. The V gene is TRBV6-6, the J gene TRBJ1-1; TRBD1 aligns across 7 bases. This CDR3 is 13 amino acids long. CDR1 is MNHNY and CDR2 is SVGAGI in the germline V gene (reference sequence). The V gene end was trimmed by 7 bases and the J gene end by 5 bases; junction bases not matched to a gene: 7. For the CDR3, the DNA is TGTGCCAGCACGACAGGGAGGTTTACTGAAGCTTTCTTT. It encodes CASTTGRFTEAFF.

J is TRBJ1-2 and V is TRBV11-2; D is perhaps TRBD1 (5 bases). This CDR3 contains 14 residues. V was clipped by 0 bases and J by 7 bases, with 12 bases between them. In germline, CDR1 is SGHAT, CDR2 FQNNGV. The CDR3 protein is CASSLDNRIFGYTF. In nucleotides, the CDR3 is TGTGCCAGCAGCTTAGATAACAGGATCTTTGGCTACACCTTC. Variable domain in full (rest from reference TRBV11-2 and TRBJ1-2): EAGVAQSPRYKIIEKRQSVAFWCNPISGHATLYWYQQILGQGPKLLIQFQNNGVVDDSQLPKDRFSAERLKGVDSTLKIQPAKLEDSAVYLCASSLDNRIFGYTFGSGTRLTVV.

The chain recombines TRBV5-6 with TRBJ2-5; TRBD1 agrees at 7 bases. J was trimmed by 1 base and V by 1 base; bases with no gene match: 10. The CDR3 runs 17 residues. Germline V gene data show CDR1 as SGHDT and CDR2 as YYEEEE. Here the CDR3 reads CASSLFSTGMVQETQYF. DNA of the CDR3: TGTGCCAGCAGCTTGTTTTCGACAGGGATGGTCCAAGAGACCCAGTACTTC.

The V call is TRBV15, the J call TRBJ1-3; the D gene is possibly TRBD1 (5 bases). The CDR3 runs 15 residues. Germline-derived CDR1 and CDR2 are LNHNV and YYDKDF (reference sequence). V was clipped by 0 bases and J by 3 bases, with 9 bases between them. The CDR3 nucleotides read TGTGCCACCAGCAGAGATACGGGGGGTGGAAACACCATATATTTT. It encodes CATSRDTGGGNTIYF.

The chain carries TRBV7-2 and TRBJ2-1, with no clear D. V was trimmed by 7 bases and J by 15 bases, leaving 19 bases between them. CDR3 length equals 12 residues. Germline assignment: CDR1 SGHTA and CDR2 FQGNSA. The CDR3: CASNTNPPARFF. Written as DNA, the CDR3 is TGTGCCAGCAACACGAATCCCCCCGCCCGGTTCTTC.

The chain recombines TRBV4-3 with TRBJ1-2; D remains unclear. V shed 8 bases and J shed 2 bases, with 12 bases lying between them. There are 13 residues in the CDR3. Per the germline V gene, CDR1 is LGHNA and CDR2 is YSLEER. Here the CDR3 reads CASRPDGNYGYTF. CDR3 DNA sequence: TGCGCCAGCCGTCCGGACGGAAACTATGGCTACACCTTC.

The count of this clone is one. The chain couples TRBV7-9 to TRBJ2-3; TRBD1 agrees at 8 bases. This CDR3 is 19 amino acids long. Per the germline V gene, CDR1 is SEHNR and CDR2 is FQNEAQ (reference sequence). Trimming took 1 base from V and 2 from J; bases not matched to a gene: 14. This CDR3 is CASSLVGQGRGKDTDTQYF. The CDR3 DNA reads as TGTGCCAGCAGCTTAGTTGGACAGGGAAGGGGAAAGGACACAGATACGCAGTATTTT.